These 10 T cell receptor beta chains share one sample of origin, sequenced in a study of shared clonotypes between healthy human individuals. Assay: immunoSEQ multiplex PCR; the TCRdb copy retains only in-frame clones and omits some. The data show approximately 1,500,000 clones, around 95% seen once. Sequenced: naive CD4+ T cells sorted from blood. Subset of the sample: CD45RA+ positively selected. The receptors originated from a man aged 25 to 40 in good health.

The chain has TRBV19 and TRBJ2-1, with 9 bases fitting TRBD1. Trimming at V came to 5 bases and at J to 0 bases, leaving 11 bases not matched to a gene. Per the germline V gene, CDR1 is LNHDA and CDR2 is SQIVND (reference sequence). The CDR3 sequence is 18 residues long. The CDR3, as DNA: TGTGCCAGTAGTCCCCGGGACAGGGCCCTTAGCTCCTACAATGAGCAGTTCTTC. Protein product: CASSPRDRALSSYNEQFF. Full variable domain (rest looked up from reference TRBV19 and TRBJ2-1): DGGITQSPKYLFRKEGQNVTLSCEQNLNHDAMYWYRQDPGQGLRLIYYSQIVNDFQKGDIAEGYSVSREKKESFPLTVTSAQKNPTAFYLCASSPRDRALSSYNEQFFGPGTRLTVL.

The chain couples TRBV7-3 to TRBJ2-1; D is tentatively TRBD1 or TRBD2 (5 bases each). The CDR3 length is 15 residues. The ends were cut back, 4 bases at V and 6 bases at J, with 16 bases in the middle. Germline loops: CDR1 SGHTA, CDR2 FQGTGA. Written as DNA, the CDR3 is TGTGCCAGCAGCTACGGGGCCTCAGGGACCAATGAGCAGTTCTTC. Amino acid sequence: CASSYGASGTNEQFF.

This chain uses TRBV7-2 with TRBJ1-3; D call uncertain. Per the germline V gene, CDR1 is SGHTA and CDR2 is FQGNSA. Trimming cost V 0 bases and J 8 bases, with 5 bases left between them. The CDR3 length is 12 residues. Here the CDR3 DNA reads TGTGCCAGCAGCTTAGCCGGGCACACCATATATTTT. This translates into CASSLAGHTIYF. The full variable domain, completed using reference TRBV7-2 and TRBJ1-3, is GAGVSQSPSNKVTEKGKDVELRCDPISGHTALYWYRQSLGQGLEFLIYFQGNSAPDKSGLPSDRFSAERTGGSVSTLTIQRTQQEDSAVYLCASSLAGHTIYFGEGSWLTVV.

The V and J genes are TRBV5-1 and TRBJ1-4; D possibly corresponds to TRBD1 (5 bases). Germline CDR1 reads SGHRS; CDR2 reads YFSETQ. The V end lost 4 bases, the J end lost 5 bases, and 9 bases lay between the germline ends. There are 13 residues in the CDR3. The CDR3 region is CASSQGTNEKLFF. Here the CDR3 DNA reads TGCGCCAGCAGCCAGGGTACCAATGAAAAACTGTTTTTT.

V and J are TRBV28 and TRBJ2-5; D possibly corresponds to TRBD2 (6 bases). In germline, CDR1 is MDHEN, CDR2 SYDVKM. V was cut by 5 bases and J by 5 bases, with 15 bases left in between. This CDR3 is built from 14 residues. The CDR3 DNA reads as TGTGCCAGCAGTACTCCAGCGGCGGGGGAGACCCAGTACTTC. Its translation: CASSTPAAGETQYF.

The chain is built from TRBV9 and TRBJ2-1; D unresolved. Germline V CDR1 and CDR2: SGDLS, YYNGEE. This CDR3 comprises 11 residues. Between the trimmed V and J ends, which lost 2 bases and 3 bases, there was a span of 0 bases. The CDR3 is CASSVYNEQFF. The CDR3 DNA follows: TGTGCCAGCAGCGTCTACAATGAGCAGTTCTTC.

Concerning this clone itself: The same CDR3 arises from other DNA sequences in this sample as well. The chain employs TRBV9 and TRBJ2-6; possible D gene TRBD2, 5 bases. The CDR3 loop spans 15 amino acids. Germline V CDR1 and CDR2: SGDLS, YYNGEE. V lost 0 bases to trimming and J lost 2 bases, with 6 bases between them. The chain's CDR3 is CASSVGGPGANVLTF. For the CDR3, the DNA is TGTGCCAGCAGCGTAGGAGGGCCTGGGGCCAACGTCCTGACTTTC. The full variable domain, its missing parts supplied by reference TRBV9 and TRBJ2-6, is DSGVTQTPKHLITATGQRVTLRCSPRSGDLSVYWYQQSLDQGLQFLIQYYNGEERAKGNILERFSAQQFPDLHSELNLSSLELGDSALYFCASSVGGPGANVLTFGAGSRLTVL.

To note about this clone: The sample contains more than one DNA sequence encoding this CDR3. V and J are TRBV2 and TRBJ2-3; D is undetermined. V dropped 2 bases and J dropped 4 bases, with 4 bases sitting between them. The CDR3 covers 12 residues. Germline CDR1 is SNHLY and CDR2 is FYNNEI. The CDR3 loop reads CASSERADTQYF. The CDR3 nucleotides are TGTGCCAGCAGTGAAAGAGCAGATACGCAGTATTTT.

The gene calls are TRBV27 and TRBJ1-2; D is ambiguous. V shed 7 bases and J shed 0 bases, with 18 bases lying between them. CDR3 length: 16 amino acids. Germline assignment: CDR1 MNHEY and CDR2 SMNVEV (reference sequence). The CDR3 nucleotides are TGTGCCAGCACCCCAAAGGCGGGCATCTCTAACTATGGCTACACCTTC. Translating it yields CASTPKAGISNYGYTF.

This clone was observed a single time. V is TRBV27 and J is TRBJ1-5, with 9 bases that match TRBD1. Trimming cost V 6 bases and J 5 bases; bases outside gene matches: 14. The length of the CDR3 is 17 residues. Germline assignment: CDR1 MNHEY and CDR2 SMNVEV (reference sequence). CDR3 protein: CASSSWGGQGYDQPQHF. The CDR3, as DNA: TGTGCCAGCAGCTCGTGGGGGGGACAGGGCTATGATCAGCCCCAGCATTTT.